These 5 T cell receptor beta chains originate from one sample sequenced in a study of T cells after yellow fever vaccination. TCRdb re-called the 5' RACE reads through MiXCR, storing one row per CDR3 protein. The sample gives around 350,000 distinct CDR3 sequences, around 10% of which show up once; more than 15% is in the top ten. The input for sequencing was PBMCs, taken on the day of the first yellow fever vaccination. The receptors shown here come from a man between 18 and 35 years old who received the YFV17D yellow fever vaccine.

CDR3 DNA sequence: TGCAGTGCTAGACAGACGGGGGAGACCCAGTACTTC. Translated, it gives CSARQTGETQYF. The rearrangement joins TRBV20-1 to TRBJ2-5, with D perhaps matching TRBD2 (5 bases). With 2 bases removed from V and 5 bases from J, the gap between germline ends came to 9 bases. Per the germline V gene, CDR1 is DFQATT and CDR2 is SNEGSKA (reference sequence). The CDR3 loop spans 12 amino acids.

This clonotype was detected many times. The chain is built from TRBV4-1 and TRBJ2-7, with 9 bases matching TRBD1. The CDR3 is 13 residues long. Germline V gives CDR1 MGHRA, CDR2 YSYEKL. V lost 4 bases, J lost 5 bases, and 3 bases stayed unmatched. CDR3 sequence: CASSPGQGNEQYF. The CDR3 region has the DNA TGCGCCAGCAGCCCTGGACAGGGGAACGAGCAGTACTTC.

The table lists this clonotype with a few counts. The chain combines TRBV4-1 with TRBJ1-1; D perhaps matches TRBD1 (6 bases). The CDR3 has 15 amino acids. Trimming stripped 3 bases from V and 2 bases from J, with 13 bases between. Germline V gives CDR1 MGHRA, CDR2 YSYEKL. As DNA, the CDR3 is TGCGCCAGCAGCCACCTCACAGGGTCCAACACTGAAGCTTTCTTT. Amino acids: CASSHLTGSNTEAFF.

The V and J genes are TRBV29-1 and TRBJ1-2; no reliable D call. Per germline, CDR1 SQVTM and CDR2 ANQGSEA. Trimming shortened V by 7 bases and J by 4 bases, and 16 bases separated the two germline ends. There are 13 residues in the CDR3. As DNA, the CDR3 is TGCAGCGCCGGCGCGTCCCCGCCCTATGGCTACACCTTC. Its translation is CSAGASPPYGYTF.

The chain joins TRBV7-8 to TRBJ1-3; D gene uncertain. Trimming pared 1 base from V and 0 bases from J, leaving 7 bases between. The CDR3 runs 15 residues. The germline CDR1 and CDR2 sequences are SGHVS and FQNEAQ. CDR3 sequence: CASSLGRVSGNTIYF. DNA for the CDR3: TGTGCCAGCAGCTTAGGAAGGGTCTCTGGAAACACCATATATTTT.